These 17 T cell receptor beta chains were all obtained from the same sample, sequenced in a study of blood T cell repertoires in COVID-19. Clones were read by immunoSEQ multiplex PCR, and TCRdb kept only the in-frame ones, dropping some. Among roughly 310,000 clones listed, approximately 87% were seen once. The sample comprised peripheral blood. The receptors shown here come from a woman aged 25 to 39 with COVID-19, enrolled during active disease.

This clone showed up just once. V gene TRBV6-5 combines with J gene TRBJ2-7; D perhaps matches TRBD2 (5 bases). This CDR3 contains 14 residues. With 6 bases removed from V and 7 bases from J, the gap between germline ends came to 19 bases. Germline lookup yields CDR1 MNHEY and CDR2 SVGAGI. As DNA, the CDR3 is TGTGCCAGCAGCGAGGGTGAGGGAAGACGGGAGCAGTACTTC. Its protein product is CASSEGEGRREQYF.

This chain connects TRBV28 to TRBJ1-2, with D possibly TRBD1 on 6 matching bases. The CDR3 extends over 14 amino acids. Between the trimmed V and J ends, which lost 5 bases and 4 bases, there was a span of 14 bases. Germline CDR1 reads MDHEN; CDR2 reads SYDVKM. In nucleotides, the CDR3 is TGTGCCAGCAGTCCTCCTGGACAGCCCTATGGCTACACCTTC. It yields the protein CASSPPGQPYGYTF.

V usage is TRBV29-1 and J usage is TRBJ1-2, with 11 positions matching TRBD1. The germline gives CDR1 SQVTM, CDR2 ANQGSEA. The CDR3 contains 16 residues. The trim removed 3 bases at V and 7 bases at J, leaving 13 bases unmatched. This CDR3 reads CSVDWDGQGAAFGYTF. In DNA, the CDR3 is TGCAGCGTTGATTGGGATGGACAGGGGGCGGCGTTTGGCTACACCTTC.

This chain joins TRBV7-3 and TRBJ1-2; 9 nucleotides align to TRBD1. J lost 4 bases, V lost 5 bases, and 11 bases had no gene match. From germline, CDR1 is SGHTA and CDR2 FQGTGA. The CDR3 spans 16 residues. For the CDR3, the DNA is TGTGCCAGCAGCCTTACTCCCTGGACAGGGGCCTATGGCTACACCTTC. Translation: CASSLTPWTGAYGYTF.

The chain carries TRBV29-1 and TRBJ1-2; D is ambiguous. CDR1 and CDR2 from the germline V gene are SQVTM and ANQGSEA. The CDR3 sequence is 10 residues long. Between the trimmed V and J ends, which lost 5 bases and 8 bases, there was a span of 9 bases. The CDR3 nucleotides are TGCAGCGTTCGACTCGGCGGCTACACCTTC. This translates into CSVRLGGYTF.

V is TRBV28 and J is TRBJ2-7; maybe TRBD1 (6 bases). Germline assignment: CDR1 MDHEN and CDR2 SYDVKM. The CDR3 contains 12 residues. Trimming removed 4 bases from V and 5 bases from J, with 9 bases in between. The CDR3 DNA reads TGTGCCAGCAGTTCACAGGGCCACGAGCAGTACTTC. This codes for CASSSQGHEQYF.

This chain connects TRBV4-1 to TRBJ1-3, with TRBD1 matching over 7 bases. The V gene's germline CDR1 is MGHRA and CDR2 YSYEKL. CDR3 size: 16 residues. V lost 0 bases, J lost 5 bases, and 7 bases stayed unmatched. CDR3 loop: CASSQDRTGARNTIYF. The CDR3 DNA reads TGCGCCAGCAGCCAAGATCGCACAGGGGCTAGAAACACCATATATTTT.

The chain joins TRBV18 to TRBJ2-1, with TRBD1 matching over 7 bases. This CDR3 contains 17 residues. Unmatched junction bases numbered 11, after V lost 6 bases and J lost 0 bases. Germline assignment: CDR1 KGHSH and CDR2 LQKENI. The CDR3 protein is CASSPSRGRYSYNEQFF. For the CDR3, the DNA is TGTGCCAGCTCCCCTTCGAGGGGGCGTTACTCCTACAATGAGCAGTTCTTC.

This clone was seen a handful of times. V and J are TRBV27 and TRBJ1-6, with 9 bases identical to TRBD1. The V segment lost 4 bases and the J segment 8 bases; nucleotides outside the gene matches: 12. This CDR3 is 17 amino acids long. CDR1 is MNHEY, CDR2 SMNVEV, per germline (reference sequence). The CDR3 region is CASSSIWRTGADSPLHF. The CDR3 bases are TGTGCCAGCAGTTCAATATGGCGGACAGGGGCGGATTCACCCCTCCACTTT.

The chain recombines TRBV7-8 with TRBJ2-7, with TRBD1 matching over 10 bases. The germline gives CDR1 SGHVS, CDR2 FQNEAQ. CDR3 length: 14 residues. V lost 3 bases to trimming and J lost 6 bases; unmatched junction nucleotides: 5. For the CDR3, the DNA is TGTGCCAGCAGCTTTCGACAGGGGGCGGGCGAGCAGTACTTC. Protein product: CASSFRQGAGEQYF.

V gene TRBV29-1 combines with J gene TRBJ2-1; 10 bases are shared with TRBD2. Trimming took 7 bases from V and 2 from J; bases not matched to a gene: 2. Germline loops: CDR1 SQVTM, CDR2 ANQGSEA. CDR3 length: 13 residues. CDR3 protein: CSASGRAYNEQFF. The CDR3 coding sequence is TGCAGCGCGAGCGGGAGGGCCTACAATGAGCAGTTCTTC.

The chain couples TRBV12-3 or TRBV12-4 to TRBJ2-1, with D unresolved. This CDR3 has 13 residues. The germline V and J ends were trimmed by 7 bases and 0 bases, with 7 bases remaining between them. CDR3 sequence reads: CASTPSSYNEQFF. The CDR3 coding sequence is TGTGCCAGCACTCCGAGCTCCTACAATGAGCAGTTCTTC.

CDR3 protein: CASSLYSHNEKLFF. The CDR3 DNA is TGTGCCAGCAGTTTATACAGCCATAATGAAAAACTGTTTTTT. The genes are TRBV28 and TRBJ1-4; no clear D gene. Germline V gene lookup returns CDR1 MDHEN and CDR2 SYDVKM. The CDR3 consists of 14 residues. With 1 base removed from V and 4 bases from J, the gap between germline ends came to 7 bases.

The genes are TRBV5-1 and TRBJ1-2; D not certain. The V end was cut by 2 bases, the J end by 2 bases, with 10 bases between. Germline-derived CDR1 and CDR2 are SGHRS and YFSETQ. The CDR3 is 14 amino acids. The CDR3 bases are TGCGCCAGCAGCTTCTGGGGAGGGAACTATGGCTACACCTTC. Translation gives CASSFWGGNYGYTF. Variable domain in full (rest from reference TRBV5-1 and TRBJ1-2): KAGVTQTPRYLIKTRGQQVTLSCSPISGHRSVSWYQQTPGQGLQFLFEYFSETQRNKGNFPGRFSGRQFSNSRSEMNVSTLELGDSALYLCASSFWGGNYGYTFGSGTRLTVV.

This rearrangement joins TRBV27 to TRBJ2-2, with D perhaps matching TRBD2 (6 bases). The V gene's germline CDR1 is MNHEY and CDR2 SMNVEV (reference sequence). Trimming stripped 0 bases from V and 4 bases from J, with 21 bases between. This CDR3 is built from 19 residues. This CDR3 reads CASSLSWGLMSSATGELFF. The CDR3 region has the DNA TGTGCCAGCAGTTTATCGTGGGGACTGATGAGTTCCGCCACCGGGGAGCTGTTTTTT.

The CDR3 nucleotides read TGTGCCAGCAGCTTAGCGGCGGAATATGGCTACACCTTC. Its translation is CASSLAAEYGYTF. The V gene is TRBV7-2, the J gene TRBJ1-2; D uncertain. The CDR3 covers 13 residues. V was clipped by 0 bases and J by 5 bases, with 7 bases between them. Germline assignment: CDR1 SGHTA and CDR2 FQGNSA.

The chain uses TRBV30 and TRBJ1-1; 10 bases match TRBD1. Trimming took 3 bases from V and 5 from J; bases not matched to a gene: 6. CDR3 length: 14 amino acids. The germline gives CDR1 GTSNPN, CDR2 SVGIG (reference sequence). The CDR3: CAWRSRDRGTEAFF. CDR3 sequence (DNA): TGTGCCTGGAGGAGCCGGGACAGGGGTACTGAAGCTTTCTTT.